These 23 T cell receptor beta chains came from one sample sequenced in a study of blood T cells in healthy people across ages. PCR was performed a second time for roughly 7 to 12 cycles using a sample-barcoded 5' primer and a J-beta primer mix. MiXCR, run by TCRdb on the 5' RACE reads, gives a single entry per CDR3 protein. This sample has about 1,800,000 distinct CDR3 sequences, with approximately 28% found just once. What was sequenced was blood. The receptors stem from a young woman in good health.

This clonotype was detected many times. The chain joins TRBV7-6 to TRBJ2-7; TRBD2 might be the D (6 bases). The germline V gene encodes CDR1 SGHVS and CDR2 FNYEAQ. Trimming shortened V by 3 bases and J by 2 bases, and 17 bases separated the two germline ends. The CDR3 has 16 amino acids. This CDR3 reads CASSFPGPGEAYEQYF. CDR3 sequence (DNA): TGTGCCAGCAGCTTCCCTGGGCCTGGGGAGGCCTACGAGCAGTACTTC.

On this clonotype itself: The junction shows a germline mismatch at one end, possibly a read error. The chain joins TRBV20-1 to TRBJ2-3, with 9 bases aligning to TRBD2. The germline CDR1 and CDR2 sequences are DFQATT and SNEGSKA (reference sequence). This CDR3 contains 14 residues. The CDR3 spells CSALLAGNTDRQYF. The CDR3 DNA reads TGCAGTGCCCTACTAGCGGGCAACACAGATAGGCAGTATTTT.

This chain connects TRBV6-2 or TRBV6-3 to TRBJ1-5; TRBD1 aligns across 8 bases. Germline CDR1 MNHEY, CDR2 SVGEGT. This CDR3 is built from 13 residues. J lost 5 bases, V lost 7 bases, and 4 bases had no gene match. The CDR3 DNA reads as TGTGCCAGCACCGGACAGGGTGATCAGCCCCAGCATTTT. Translation: CASTGQGDQPQHF.

This chain connects TRBV15 to TRBJ1-5; D gene uncertain. The germline CDR1 and CDR2 sequences are LNHNV and YYDKDF (reference sequence). The CDR3 runs 14 residues. V was pared by 1 base and J by 6 bases, with 10 bases between. The CDR3 is CATSRGAGTQPQHF. In DNA form, the CDR3 reads TGTGCCACCAGCAGAGGGGCGGGTACTCAGCCCCAGCATTTT.

The V call is TRBV7-2, the J call TRBJ1-2; possible D gene TRBD1, 5 bases. The CDR3 is made up of 15 amino acids. V gave up 0 bases and J gave up 5 bases, with 13 bases separating them. The germline CDR1 and CDR2 sequences are SGHTA and FQGNSA. The CDR3 DNA sequence: TGTGCCAGCAGCTTAGCCCCTGCCAGGGATTATGGCTACACCTTC. It translates to CASSLAPARDYGYTF.

This clonotype was picked up a small number of times. This sequence joins TRBV12-3 or TRBV12-4 and TRBJ1-2; D uncertain. The CDR3 runs to 14 residues. Trimming left V 5 bases short and J 6 bases short, with 16 bases between. The CDR3 spells CASSQTTDFHGYTF. In DNA, the CDR3 is TGTGCCAGCAGTCAGACGACGGATTTCCATGGCTACACCTTC.

In its sample, this clonotype was seen a few times. The rearrangement links TRBV7-9 to TRBJ2-7; TRBD1 might be the D (5 bases). The CDR3 sequence is 13 residues long. The germline gives CDR1 SEHNR, CDR2 FQNEAQ (reference sequence). Trimming shortened V by 5 bases and J by 5 bases, and 13 bases separated the two germline ends. CDR3 bases: TGTGCCAGCAGCATGACAGCAGACCACGAGCAGTACTTC. It codes for CASSMTADHEQYF.

The gene calls are TRBV4-3 and TRBJ2-1, with D possibly TRBD1 on 6 matching bases. The V end was cut by 1 base, the J end by 4 bases, with 20 bases between. The CDR3 is made up of 18 amino acids. Per germline, CDR1 LGHNA and CDR2 YSLEER. For the CDR3, the DNA is TGCGCCAGCAGCCAAGGGATGCCAGGGGATACCATATACAATGAGCAGTTCTTC. This encodes CASSQGMPGDTIYNEQFF.

With regard to this clonotype: One junction end does not reproduce the germline sequence, and a read error may be involved. The chain is built from TRBV10-2 and TRBJ2-1, with a possible D match to TRBD2 (5 bases). This CDR3 contains 13 residues. Germline lookup yields CDR1 WSHSY and CDR2 SAAADI. The CDR3 DNA follows: TGCGCCGGCAGTGAGACGGGATACAGTGAGCAGTTCTTC. As protein: CAGSETGYSEQFF.

This clonotype came up a few times. The chain uses TRBV20-1 and TRBJ1-2; 8 bases fit TRBD1. This CDR3 contains 12 residues. Germline lookup yields CDR1 DFQATT and CDR2 SNEGSKA (reference sequence). The CDR3 nucleotides read TGCAGCCCTGAGCAGGGGGCATCTGGCTACACCTTC. Protein: CSPEQGASGYTF.

This clonotype was seen ten or more times. The genes are TRBV11-2 and TRBJ1-2; the D gene is possibly TRBD1 (5 bases). The CDR3 runs to 14 residues. The V and J ends lost 5 bases and 4 bases respectively, with 14 bases between them. Germline V gene sequence: CDR1 SGHAT, CDR2 FQNNGV. CDR3 region: CASSPRQSGYGYTF. CDR3 bases: TGTGCCAGCAGCCCGAGACAGTCCGGCTATGGCTACACCTTC.

This clonotype was observed a handful of times. The V call is TRBV20-1, the J call TRBJ2-7; possibly TRBD2 for D (6 bases). CDR3 length: 12 amino acids. V lost 1 base and J 6 bases, leaving 10 bases between the germline ends. Germline CDR1 reads DFQATT; CDR2 reads SNEGSKA (reference sequence). CDR3: CSARGTIGEQYF. The CDR3 coding sequence is TGCAGTGCTAGAGGGACTATTGGCGAGCAGTACTTC.

This chain uses TRBV20-1 with TRBJ2-1, with TRBD2 matching 9 bases. From germline, CDR1 is DFQATT and CDR2 SNEGSKA (reference sequence). The CDR3 runs 15 residues. J was trimmed by 4 bases and V by 4 bases; bases with no gene match: 8. The CDR3 bases are TGCAGTGCTATTCTTCCAGCGGGAGGATACAATGAGCAGTTCTTC. This encodes CSAILPAGGYNEQFF.

This chain uses TRBV2 with TRBJ1-2; possible D gene TRBD1, 5 bases. The CDR3 sequence is 13 residues long. In germline, CDR1 is SNHLY, CDR2 FYNNEI. Trimming removed 4 bases from V and 3 bases from J, with 9 bases in between. The CDR3 DNA reads as TGTGCCAGCAGTGCCGACAGATACTATGGCTACACCTTC. Protein: CASSADRYYGYTF.

The V call is TRBV28, the J call TRBJ2-3; D is unclear. V lost 3 bases, J lost 2 bases, and 6 bases lay in between. Germline CDR1 MDHEN, CDR2 SYDVKM. The CDR3 length is 13 residues. The CDR3 is CASSLEDTDTQYF. CDR3 DNA sequence: TGTGCCAGCAGTTTGGAAGACACAGATACGCAGTATTTT. The full variable domain, its missing parts supplied by reference TRBV28 and TRBJ2-3, is DVKVTQSSRYLVKRTGEKVFLECVQDMDHENMFWYRQDPGLGLRLIYFSYDVKMKEKGDIPEGYSVSREKKERFSLILESASTNQTSMYLCASSLEDTDTQYFGPGTRLTVL.

This clonotype turned up a few times. This chain links TRBV4-3 with TRBJ2-1, with 9 bases aligning to TRBD2. J gave up 0 bases and V 0 bases, and 9 bases lay outside the gene matches. The CDR3 contains 19 residues. Germline CDR1 is LGHNA and CDR2 is YSLEER. The CDR3 bases are TGCGCCAGCAGCCAAGATCTACCGCTAGCGGGGACCTCCTACAATGAGCAGTTCTTC. Translating it yields CASSQDLPLAGTSYNEQFF.

The rearrangement links TRBV20-1 to TRBJ2-5; 10 bases are shared with TRBD1. The CDR3 is 15 amino acids. Germline values: CDR1 DFQATT, CDR2 SNEGSKA (reference sequence). V was pared by 2 bases and J by 1 base, with 4 bases of the junction left unmatched. Written as DNA, the CDR3 is TGCAGTGCTAGATCGGGACAGGGGTCCCAAGAGACCCAGTACTTC. Translation: CSARSGQGSQETQYF.

In its sample, this clonotype was seen once. V and J are TRBV11-2 and TRBJ2-1; possibly TRBD1 for D (8 bases). Germline loops: CDR1 SGHAT, CDR2 FQNNGV. This CDR3 spans 14 amino acids. Deletions cut 5 bases from V and 9 bases from J, with 17 bases between. This CDR3 is CASSGGQGGGEQFF. The CDR3 DNA sequence: TGTGCCAGCAGCGGAGGACAGGGAGGGGGTGAGCAGTTCTTC.

This clonotype appeared a single time. The CDR3 is CASSEGGPGAPLHF. The CDR3 region has the DNA TGCGCCAGCAGTGAGGGGGGGCCCGGGGCACCCCTCCACTTT. The J gene is TRBJ1-6, the V gene TRBV10-2, with D possibly being TRBD1 (6 bases). V was clipped by 2 bases and J by 11 bases, with 13 bases between them. This CDR3 has 14 amino acids. CDR1 and CDR2 (germline): WSHSY, SAAADI.

The chain couples TRBV6-5 to TRBJ2-2; 8 bases are a match to TRBD1. V lost 8 bases and J lost 3; bases outside the gene matches: 8. Per the germline V gene, CDR1 is MNHEY and CDR2 is SVGAGI. This CDR3 comprises 15 residues. The CDR3 sequence: CASLHDRGDTGELFF. In DNA, the CDR3 is TGTGCCAGCCTCCACGACAGGGGAGACACCGGGGAGCTGTTTTTT.

The rearrangement uses TRBV6-2 or TRBV6-3 and TRBJ2-7; D perhaps matches TRBD2 (6 bases). The CDR3 spans 14 residues. Germline CDR1 is MNHEY and CDR2 is SVGEGT. Trimming stripped 8 bases from V and 0 bases from J, with 14 bases between. The CDR3 sequence: CASRGGGVSYEQYF. In nucleotides, the CDR3 is TGTGCCAGCCGGGGCGGCGGGGTCTCCTACGAGCAGTACTTC.

This chain connects TRBV7-6 to TRBJ1-2, with 7 bases identical to TRBD1. The germline V gene has CDR1 SGHVS and CDR2 FNYEAQ. The CDR3 length is 15 residues. J lost 7 bases, V lost 1 base, and 9 bases had no gene match. CDR3 in DNA: TGTGCCAGCAGCTTAGGGACAGGACCCAAGGGTGGCTACACCTTC. The encoded protein is CASSLGTGPKGGYTF.

The chain uses TRBV7-2 and TRBJ2-4; 9 nucleotides agree with TRBD2. The CDR3 contains 16 residues. The V segment lost 3 bases and the J segment 13 bases; nucleotides outside the gene matches: 16. Germline V CDR1 and CDR2: SGHTA, FQGNSA. CDR3 protein: CASSFSGSGGRNEQYF. In DNA form, the CDR3 reads TGTGCCAGCAGCTTTAGCGGTAGCGGGGGCAGGAATGAGCAGTACTTC.